Below, 17 T cell receptor beta chains from the same sample are listed, as sequenced in a study of CD8+ T cells in alopecia areata. RNA extraction was followed by reverse transcription into cDNA, which acted as the sequencing template. TCRdb's copy holds only in-frame clones and misses some; the assay was immunoSEQ multiplex PCR. The sample lists around 150,000 clones; less than 75% were seen once. Sequenced input: CD8+ T cells sorted from blood. The receptors derive from a human donor in good health.

This clone was seen more than once but under ten times. This chain uses TRBV4-1 with TRBJ2-1; D is uncertain. Trimming removed 2 bases from V and 8 bases from J, with 16 bases in between. Germline CDR1 reads MGHRA; CDR2 reads YSYEKL. The CDR3 runs to 15 residues. CDR3 residues: CASSQKSSSQDEQFF. The CDR3 nucleotides read TGCGCCAGCAGCCAAAAATCTTCCAGCCAAGATGAGCAGTTCTTC.

The DNA of the CDR3 is TGTGCCAGCAGCTTAGAGCTAGCGAACACCGGGGAGCTGTTTTTT. Translating it yields CASSLELANTGELFF. V gene TRBV11-2 combines with J gene TRBJ2-2; D is unresolved. The CDR3 consists of 15 residues. Trimming cost V 0 bases and J 0 bases, with 5 bases left between them. CDR1 and CDR2 from the germline V gene are SGHAT and FQNNGV.

V usage is TRBV29-1 and J usage is TRBJ2-2; 8 bases align to TRBD1. The J segment lost 6 bases and the V segment lost 4 bases, leaving 10 bases of the junction unmatched. CDR3 length: 15 residues. The germline V gene has CDR1 SQVTM and CDR2 ANQGSEA. CDR3 sequence: CSVVYPTGEPGELFF. DNA for the CDR3: TGCAGCGTTGTATACCCGACAGGGGAGCCCGGGGAGCTGTTTTTT.

The chain couples TRBV7-9 to TRBJ2-7; 9 bases line up with TRBD1. Germline loops: CDR1 SEHNR, CDR2 FQNEAQ (reference sequence). With 6 bases clipped from V and 5 bases from J, the junction kept 14 bases outside the gene matches. CDR3 size: 16 residues. Here the CDR3 reads CASSRPRQDRGNEQYF. The CDR3 DNA reads TGTGCCAGCAGTCGCCCAAGGCAGGACAGGGGTAACGAGCAGTACTTC.

The chain couples TRBV5-6 to TRBJ2-1; D assignment may be TRBD1 or TRBD2 (6 bases each). Germline V gene sequence: CDR1 SGHDT, CDR2 YYEEEE. Trimming removed 0 bases from V and 9 bases from J, with 10 bases in between. The CDR3 sequence is 13 residues long. The CDR3 coding sequence is TGTGCCAGCAGCTTGGTTTGGGGGGCTGAGCAGTTCTTC. As protein: CASSLVWGAEQFF.

The chain links TRBV6-1 to TRBJ2-2; no definite D call. Trimming shortened V by 3 bases and J by 2 bases, and 16 bases separated the two germline ends. The CDR3 runs to 17 residues. Germline V gives CDR1 MNHNS, CDR2 SASEGT. CDR3 sequence: CASSEATPPFNTGELFF. CDR3 DNA: TGTGCCAGCAGTGAGGCTACCCCGCCCTTTAACACCGGGGAGCTGTTTTTT.

This clone showed up just a few times. In the same sample, other DNA sequences code for this CDR3. J is TRBJ2-1 and V is TRBV29-1; 8 bases line up with TRBD2. The CDR3 sequence is 14 residues long. V shed 6 bases and J 5 bases; nucleotides not matched to a gene: 9. Germline assignment: CDR1 SQVTM and CDR2 ANQGSEA. CDR3 in amino acids: CSVFPAGVNNEQFF. CDR3 nucleotides: TGCAGCGTCTTTCCAGCGGGAGTTAACAATGAGCAGTTCTTC.

This sequence joins TRBV6-5 and TRBJ1-2, with D perhaps matching TRBD1 (5 bases). CDR3 length equals 13 residues. V dropped 7 bases and J dropped 8 bases, with 17 bases sitting between them. CDR1 is MNHEY and CDR2 is SVGAGI in the germline V gene. The CDR3 region is CASKGRQGDGYTF. The CDR3 nucleotides are TGTGCCAGCAAGGGTCGGCAGGGTGACGGCTACACCTTC.

The chain is built from TRBV4-2 and TRBJ2-5; no firm D call. Trimming stripped 4 bases from V and 7 bases from J, with 10 bases between. The CDR3 contains 12 residues. Germline V gives CDR1 LGHNA, CDR2 YNFKEQ. The CDR3 DNA follows: TGTGCCAGCAGCCCCCTGTTCGGGACCCAGTACTTC. As protein: CASSPLFGTQYF.

V is TRBV7-2 and J is TRBJ1-4; tentatively, D is TRBD1 (5 bases). CDR3 length: 15 residues. Germline values: CDR1 SGHTA, CDR2 FQGNSA. V lost 5 bases and J 5 bases, leaving 15 bases between the germline ends. CDR3 DNA: TGTGCCAGCAGCCCCCCCGGGGCGATAAATGAAAAACTGTTTTTT. This sequence encodes CASSPPGAINEKLFF.

The genes are TRBV7-9 and TRBJ2-3; D not certain. This CDR3 has 11 amino acids. CDR1 and CDR2 (germline): SEHNR, FQNEAQ (reference sequence). The ends were cut back, 2 bases at V and 5 bases at J, with 2 bases in the middle. The CDR3 here is CASSLKDTQYF. CDR3 sequence (DNA): TGTGCCAGCAGCTTAAAAGATACGCAGTATTTT.

The sample holds a few counts of this clone. The V call is TRBV29-1, the J call TRBJ2-7; 8 bases fit TRBD2. CDR1 is SQVTM, CDR2 ANQGSEA, per germline. CDR3 length: 13 amino acids. The J segment lost 1 base and the V segment lost 4 bases, leaving 3 bases of the junction unmatched. The DNA of the CDR3 is TGCAGCGTTGTAATAGCGGGATCCTACGAGCAGTACTTC. Its translation: CSVVIAGSYEQYF.

This chain connects TRBV7-8 to TRBJ2-1; no clear D gene. This CDR3 has 14 residues. V lost 4 bases and J lost 6, with 13 bases in between. Looked up from germline, CDR1 is SGHVS and CDR2 is FQNEAQ. The chain's CDR3 is CASSSGPTPNEQFF. CDR3 sequence (DNA): TGTGCCAGCAGCTCAGGACCGACCCCCAATGAGCAGTTCTTC.

This rearrangement joins TRBV11-2 to TRBJ2-5; 9 bases agree with TRBD1. V was pared by 5 bases and J by 5 bases, with 9 bases of the junction left unmatched. The CDR3 consists of 15 residues. CDR1 and CDR2 from the germline V gene are SGHAT and FQNNGV. The CDR3 spells CASSLTGGWEETQYF. CDR3 DNA sequence: TGTGCCAGCAGCCTAACAGGGGGCTGGGAGGAGACCCAGTACTTC.

In its sample, this clone was seen a few times. In DNA form, the CDR3 reads TGTGCCAGCAGTGGTCGACCTACGGTTGGAGATACGCAGTATTTT. The encoded protein is CASSGRPTVGDTQYF. V is TRBV7-6 and J is TRBJ2-3; D call uncertain. Looked up from germline, CDR1 is SGHVS and CDR2 is FNYEAQ. V shed 6 bases and J shed 5 bases, with 18 bases lying between them. The CDR3 sequence is 15 residues long.

This clone came up a few times. The CDR3 protein is CASSQDPGIFYEQYF. The CDR3 DNA reads TGCGCCAGCAGCCAAGACCCGGGGATATTCTACGAGCAGTACTTC. The chain carries TRBV4-1 and TRBJ2-7; D might be TRBD2 (5 bases). Germline CDR1 is MGHRA and CDR2 is YSYEKL. Trimming cost V 0 bases and J 3 bases, with 12 bases left between them. The CDR3 is 15 residues long.

The chain recombines TRBV25-1 with TRBJ2-5; tentatively, D is TRBD1 (5 bases). Germline CDR1 reads MGHDK; CDR2 reads SYGVNS. The CDR3 extends over 14 amino acids. V lost 5 bases and J 0 bases, leaving 10 bases between the germline ends. CDR3 in DNA: TGTGCCAGCAGTCCCCTCAGGGACCAAGAGACCCAGTACTTC. Its protein product is CASSPLRDQETQYF.